This T cell receptor beta chain was sequenced during a study of Ad26.COV2.S vaccination and SARS-CoV-2 variants. Assay used: immunoSEQ multiplex PCR; TCRdb lists only in-frame clones, some missing. The repertoire includes a few hundred thousand clones, roughly 80% of them detected once, and about 8% sits in the top ten. Treatment: 15 to 20 received Ad26.COV2.S at low or high dose, single or two shots; several received placebo; per-sample allocation not given. After the first vaccine or placebo injection, samples were drawn on day 63. The donor was a Boston adult aged 18-55 years. Spike of the Wuhan-strain SARS-CoV-2 was expressed by an Ad26 vector, which formed the vaccine. General study results and limits: The study found similar non-spike TCR breadth in vaccine and placebo recipients. Individuals receiving vaccine had higher spike-specific TCR breadth than placebo recipients did.

The CDR3 loop spans 13 amino acids. Trimming shortened V by 7 bases and J by 4 bases, and 16 bases separated the two germline ends. Germline CDR1 reads SQVTM; CDR2 reads ANQGSEA. Remarks on this clone: The antigen is undetermined.

The sample was peripheral blood, taken in a trial of Ad26.COV2.S vaccine versus placebo. This rearrangement joins TRBV29-1 to TRBJ1-2; D is perhaps TRBD1 (6 bases). This clonotype was sampled from a person aged 18-65 years who received the Ad26.COV2.S COVID-19 vaccine or a placebo. The CDR3 nucleotides are TGCAGCGGGACCCGGGGGGCTGGCTATGGCTACACCTTC. Protein: CSGTRGAGYGYTF. Together with reference TRBV29-1 and TRBJ1-2, the CDR3 gives the full variable domain: SAVISQKPSRDICQRGTSLTIQCQVDSQVTMMFWYRQQPGQSLTLIATANQGSEATYESGFVIDKFPISRPNLTFSTLTVSNMSPEDSSIYLCSGTRGAGYGYTFGSGTRLTVV.